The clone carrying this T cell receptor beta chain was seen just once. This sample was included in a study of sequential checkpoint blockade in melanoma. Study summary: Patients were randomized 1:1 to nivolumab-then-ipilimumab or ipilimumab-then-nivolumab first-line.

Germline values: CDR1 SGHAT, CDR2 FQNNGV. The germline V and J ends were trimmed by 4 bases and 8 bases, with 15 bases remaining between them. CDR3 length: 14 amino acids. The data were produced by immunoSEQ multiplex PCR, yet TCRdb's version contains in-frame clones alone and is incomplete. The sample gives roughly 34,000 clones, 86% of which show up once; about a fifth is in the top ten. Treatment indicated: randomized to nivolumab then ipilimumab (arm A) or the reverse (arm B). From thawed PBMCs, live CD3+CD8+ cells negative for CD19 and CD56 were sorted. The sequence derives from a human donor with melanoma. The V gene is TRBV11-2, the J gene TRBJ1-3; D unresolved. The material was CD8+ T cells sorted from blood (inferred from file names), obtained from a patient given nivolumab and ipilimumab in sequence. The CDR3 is CASSSPRGRDTIYF. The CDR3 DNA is TGTGCCAGCAGCTCCCCCCGTGGTCGGGACACCATATATTTT.